Presented here are 30 T cell receptor beta chains from one specimen sequenced in a study of cytomegalovirus exposure and HLA in healthy donors. The PCR used 60 Vbeta and 13 Jbeta primers. Using immunoSEQ multiplex PCR, the repertoire was profiled, and TCRdb retains in-frame clones only, with some absent. Of around 170,000 clones in the sample, around 80% are singletons; the top ten hold approximately 1.5%. Sequencing input: PBMCs. The receptors come from a woman aged 18-29 years in good health and CMV-seronegative.

This clone came up once. This chain uses TRBV28 with TRBJ2-5, with 7 positions matching TRBD2. V lost 3 bases, J lost 1 base, and 8 bases stayed unmatched. This CDR3 comprises 16 residues. The V gene's germline CDR1 is MDHEN and CDR2 SYDVKM. As DNA, the CDR3 is TGTGCCAGCAGTTTCTATGGGGCGGGGGTCCAAGAGACCCAGTACTTC. Encoded protein: CASSFYGAGVQETQYF.

The chain links TRBV25-1 to TRBJ2-1; possible D gene TRBD2, 5 bases. Trimming removed 4 bases at V and 5 bases at J, with 9 bases between. The CDR3 has 13 residues. Germline V lookup: CDR1 MGHDK, CDR2 SYGVNS. In nucleotides, the CDR3 is TGTGCCAGCAGTGGGACGGAGGACAATGAGCAGTTCTTC. Translating gives CASSGTEDNEQFF.

The V and J genes are TRBV11-2 and TRBJ2-7; D remains ambiguous. This CDR3 contains 11 residues. Trimming shortened V by 5 bases and J by 6 bases, and 8 bases separated the two germline ends. In germline, CDR1 is SGHAT, CDR2 FQNNGV. CDR3 sequence (DNA): TGTGCCAGCAGCCCCTCGGTCGAGCAGTACTTC. Protein: CASSPSVEQYF.

The chain joins TRBV27 to TRBJ2-7, with D unclear. V was trimmed by 7 bases and J by 6 bases, leaving 22 bases between them. Germline-derived CDR1 and CDR2 are MNHEY and SMNVEV (reference sequence). This CDR3 is 15 amino acids long. This CDR3 is CASTPNPTRSLEQYF. The DNA of the CDR3 is TGTGCCAGCACCCCTAACCCCACCCGGAGTCTCGAGCAGTACTTC.

The chain links TRBV28 to TRBJ2-2; D is unresolved. Germline V gene data show CDR1 as MDHEN and CDR2 as SYDVKM. V lost 3 bases to trimming and J lost 6 bases, with 11 bases between them. CDR3 length: 14 amino acids. The CDR3 DNA follows: TGTGCCAGCAGTTTTCGTCCCGGTCCCGGGGAGCTGTTTTTT. This encodes CASSFRPGPGELFF.

This clone came up once. This chain connects TRBV11-1 to TRBJ1-3; 9 bases agree with TRBD1. Germline assignment: CDR1 SGHAT and CDR2 FQDESV (reference sequence). The CDR3 extends over 13 amino acids. With 3 bases clipped from V and 9 bases from J, the junction kept 3 bases outside the gene matches. This chain's CDR3 is CASSFGTGSTIYF. CDR3 nucleotides: TGTGCCAGCAGCTTCGGGACAGGGAGCACCATATATTTT.

This clone was seen once. The chain links TRBV6-4 to TRBJ2-1; 8 bases line up with TRBD2. Germline V CDR1 and CDR2: MRHNA, SNTAGT. With 2 bases clipped from V and 6 bases from J, the junction kept 6 bases outside the gene matches. This CDR3 is 15 amino acids long. CDR3 bases: TGTGCCAGCAGTGACCAAGCGGGGGAGGGCAATGAGCAGTTCTTC. Translated: CASSDQAGEGNEQFF.

This clone turned up a few times. The chain combines TRBV2 with TRBJ2-4; D call uncertain. CDR3 length equals 12 residues. Germline CDR1 and CDR2: SNHLY and FYNNEI. Trimming pared 6 bases from V and 8 bases from J, leaving 11 bases between. The CDR3 spells CASSPSSDIQYF. CDR3 nucleotides: TGTGCCAGCAGCCCTTCCTCCGACATTCAGTACTTC.

This chain uses TRBV19 with TRBJ2-7; a weak D match, TRBD2 (7 bases). V dropped 6 bases and J dropped 5 bases, with 26 bases sitting between them. Germline-derived CDR1 and CDR2 are LNHDA and SQIVND (reference sequence). This CDR3 region has 17 residues. CDR3 protein: CASRLRDIKNGRDEQYF. CDR3 nucleotides: TGTGCCAGTAGACTCCGGGACATCAAGAATGGGAGGGACGAGCAGTACTTC.

The gene calls are TRBV5-1 and TRBJ2-1; 9 bases agree with TRBD2. This CDR3 has 15 amino acids. Germline V gene lookup returns CDR1 SGHRS and CDR2 YFSETQ. J lost 7 bases, V lost 0 bases, and 5 bases had no gene match. The CDR3: CASSLVPSGVNEQFF. The CDR3 coding sequence is TGCGCCAGCAGCTTGGTGCCTAGCGGGGTTAATGAGCAGTTCTTC.

This clone is a singleton in its sample. A read error may produce the germline difference seen at one junction end. DNA for the CDR3: TGTTCCAGCAGCTTGGCAGGGGTCGAGCAGTACTTC. As protein: CSSSLAGVEQYF. This sequence joins TRBV7-9 and TRBJ2-7, with D perhaps matching TRBD1 (6 bases). CDR1 is SEHNR and CDR2 is FQNEAQ in the germline V gene (reference sequence). The CDR3 sequence is 12 residues long.

CDR3 loop: CASSLGTSGGYNEQFF. In DNA form, the CDR3 reads TGTGCCAGCAGCTTGGGCACTAGCGGGGGCTACAATGAGCAGTTCTTC. The chain couples TRBV11-3 to TRBJ2-1; 11 bases are shared with TRBD2. The CDR3 totals 16 residues. The V gene's germline CDR1 is SGHNT and CDR2 YENEEA. Trimming removed 3 bases from V and 3 bases from J; junction bases left unmatched: 4.

This sequence joins TRBV9 and TRBJ2-5; D remains unclear. CDR1 and CDR2 from the germline V gene are SGDLS and YYNGEE. V was pared by 3 bases and J by 0 bases, with 9 bases between. This CDR3 has 14 residues. The CDR3 protein is CASSGHSYQETQYF. CDR3 DNA: TGTGCCAGCAGCGGACACTCATACCAAGAGACCCAGTACTTC. Looking up the rest from reference TRBV9 and TRBJ2-5 gives the full variable domain: DSGVTQTPKHLITATGQRVTLRCSPRSGDLSVYWYQQSLDQGLQFLIQYYNGEERAKGNILERFSAQQFPDLHSELNLSSLELGDSALYFCASSGHSYQETQYFGPGTRLLVL.

This clone showed up many times. The genes are TRBV27 and TRBJ2-3; D possibly corresponds to TRBD2 (6 bases). This CDR3 has 12 residues. Germline V lookup: CDR1 MNHEY, CDR2 SMNVEV (reference sequence). V lost 6 bases to trimming and J lost 7 bases, with 11 bases between them. CDR3 nucleotide sequence: TGTGCCAGCAGACTAGCTTCTAATACGCAGTATTTT. It specifies CASRLASNTQYF.

J is TRBJ1-1 and V is TRBV11-1; D remains ambiguous. This CDR3 has 14 amino acids. Germline V gene data show CDR1 as SGHAT and CDR2 as FQDESV (reference sequence). Trimming left V 1 base short and J 4 bases short, with 10 bases between. For the CDR3, the DNA is TGTGCCAGCAGCTTAGAGTCGAGAAGCACTGAAGCTTTCTTT. Residues: CASSLESRSTEAFF.

This sequence joins TRBV23-1 and TRBJ1-5; the D is unclear. TRBV23-1 is known as an ORF, though its function is uncertain. The CDR3 spans 13 residues. Trimming removed 4 bases from V and 4 bases from J, with 8 bases in between. For the CDR3, the DNA is TGCGCCAGCAGTCGACAAGGAAATCAGCCCCAGCATTTT. Translation gives CASSRQGNQPQHF.

V and J are TRBV14 and TRBJ1-4; D is unclear. CDR3 length: 15 amino acids. The germline CDR1 and CDR2 sequences are SGHDN and FVKESK. The V gene lost 0 bases and the J gene lost 4 bases, with 9 bases spanning the gap. CDR3 in DNA: TGTGCCAGCAGCCAAGAGAGGTTAATTAATGAAAAACTGTTTTTT. It is translated as CASSQERLINEKLFF. Supplemented by reference TRBV14 and TRBJ1-4, the full variable domain reads EAGVTQFPSHSVIEKGQTVTLRCDPISGHDNLYWYRRVMGKEIKFLLHFVKESKQDESGMPNNRFLAERTGGTYSTLKVQPAELEDSGVYFCASSQERLINEKLFFGSGTQLSVL.

This chain joins TRBV7-2 and TRBJ1-1, with D maybe TRBD1 (5 bases). Trimming removed 5 bases at V and 2 bases at J, with 15 bases between. The germline V gene has CDR1 SGHTA and CDR2 FQGNSA. This CDR3 region has 15 residues. Here the CDR3 DNA reads TGTGCCAGCAGCCGGGGGGAGGTTCGTAACACTGAAGCTTTCTTT. It specifies CASSRGEVRNTEAFF. The entire variable domain, with the rest obtained from reference TRBV7-2 and TRBJ1-1, is as follows: GAGVSQSPSNKVTEKGKDVELRCDPISGHTALYWYRQSLGQGLEFLIYFQGNSAPDKSGLPSDRFSAERTGGSVSTLTIQRTQQEDSAVYLCASSRGEVRNTEAFFGQGTRLTVV.

This clone was seen once. The rearrangement uses TRBV19 and TRBJ1-1; D remains unclear. The CDR3 has 13 residues. V shed 5 bases and J shed 0 bases, with 7 bases lying between them. Per the germline V gene, CDR1 is LNHDA and CDR2 is SQIVND (reference sequence). The CDR3 sequence is CASSSGMNTEAFF. In nucleotides, the CDR3 is TGTGCCAGTAGTTCGGGAATGAACACTGAAGCTTTCTTT.

This chain joins TRBV30 and TRBJ1-1; TRBD1 matches 9 bases. In germline, CDR1 is GTSNPN, CDR2 SVGIG (reference sequence). Losses at the gene ends were 0 bases for V and 0 bases for J; bases not matched to a gene: 2. The CDR3 loop spans 15 amino acids. The DNA for the CDR3 is TGTGCCTGGAGTGTACAGGGGGCTATGAACACTGAAGCTTTCTTT. This encodes CAWSVQGAMNTEAFF.

This clone was recorded only once. This rearrangement joins TRBV6-6 to TRBJ1-4, with a weak D call TRBD1 (5 bases). The V end lost 0 bases, the J end lost 8 bases, and 13 bases lay between the germline ends. The CDR3 has 15 amino acids. Germline CDR1 and CDR2: MNHNY and SVGAGI (reference sequence). CDR3 residues: CASSYSSSGGEKLFF. The CDR3 DNA reads as TGTGCCAGCAGTTACTCCTCATCCGGGGGGGAAAAACTGTTTTTT.

The CDR3 bases are TGTGCCAGCAGTTTAGGAGGTACGCAGTATTTT. Amino acid sequence: CASSLGGTQYF. The rearrangement joins TRBV28 to TRBJ2-3; D possibly corresponds to TRBD2 (5 bases). CDR3 size: 11 residues. Germline V gives CDR1 MDHEN, CDR2 SYDVKM. Trimming cost V 2 bases and J 8 bases, with 5 bases left between them.

The rearrangement joins TRBV6-5 to TRBJ1-2, with TRBD1 as a possible D gene (6 bases). This CDR3 spans 16 amino acids. Germline V CDR1 and CDR2: MNHEY, SVGAGI. With 0 bases removed from V and 8 bases from J, the gap between germline ends came to 19 bases. This CDR3 is CASSYSRQVTSGGYTF. The CDR3 region has the DNA TGTGCCAGCAGTTACTCGCGACAGGTTACCTCGGGGGGCTACACCTTC.

The chain links TRBV6-4 to TRBJ1-2; 9 bases line up with TRBD1. Germline V gene sequence: CDR1 MRHNA, CDR2 SNTAGT. This CDR3 contains 14 residues. With 5 bases clipped from V and 2 bases from J, the junction kept 3 bases outside the gene matches. The CDR3 nucleotides read TGTGCCAGCAGTACGGGACAGGGAAACTATGGCTACACCTTC. It specifies CASSTGQGNYGYTF.

The chain couples TRBV19 to TRBJ1-3; the D gene is possibly TRBD1 (6 bases). CDR3 length: 16 residues. V lost 5 bases and J 2 bases, leaving 16 bases between the germline ends. In germline, CDR1 is LNHDA, CDR2 SQIVND (reference sequence). The CDR3 loop is CASSFAGGRAGNTIYF. CDR3 DNA sequence: TGTGCCAGTAGTTTTGCCGGGGGGCGAGCTGGAAACACCATATATTTT.

About this clone: Other DNA sequences in the sample encode the same CDR3. The chain has TRBV5-1 and TRBJ1-1, with a tentative D call TRBD1 (5 bases). V was shortened by 0 bases and J by 5 bases, with 11 bases between the two germline ends. CDR1 is SGHRS, CDR2 YFSETQ, per germline. There are 14 residues in the CDR3. The CDR3 here is CASSLERGLTEAFF. The DNA for the CDR3 is TGCGCCAGCAGCTTGGAAAGGGGATTAACTGAAGCTTTCTTT.

V and J are TRBV5-4 and TRBJ2-6; 8 bases line up with TRBD1. The CDR3 runs 18 residues. With 3 bases clipped from V and 3 bases from J, the junction kept 11 bases outside the gene matches. From germline, CDR1 is SGHNT and CDR2 YYREEE (reference sequence). The DNA for the CDR3 is TGTGCCAGCAGCTCGCGGACAGGGAGTATGATTGGGGCCAACGTCCTGACTTTC. It yields the protein CASSSRTGSMIGANVLTF. Supplemented by reference TRBV5-4 and TRBJ2-6, the full variable domain reads ETGVTQSPTHLIKTRGQQVTLRCSSQSGHNTVSWYQQALGQGPQFIFQYYREEENGRGNFPPRFSGLQFPNYSSELNVNALELDDSALYLCASSSRTGSMIGANVLTFGAGSRLTVL.

The chain couples TRBV18 to TRBJ1-1; D is undetermined. The CDR3 length is 13 residues. Germline assignment: CDR1 KGHSH and CDR2 LQKENI. Trimming removed 3 bases at V and 3 bases at J, with 8 bases between. The chain's CDR3 is CASSPRGDTEAFF. DNA of the CDR3: TGTGCCAGCTCACCGCGAGGAGACACTGAAGCTTTCTTT.

This sequence joins TRBV6-6 and TRBJ1-6; D call uncertain. The CDR3 runs 13 residues. V dropped 7 bases and J dropped 10 bases, with 14 bases sitting between them. Germline V CDR1 and CDR2: MNHNY, SVGAGI (reference sequence). CDR3 amino acids: CASNEGGKSPLHF. The CDR3 nucleotides are TGTGCCAGCAACGAGGGAGGAAAGTCACCCCTCCACTTT.

The chain is built from TRBV7-2 and TRBJ1-3; TRBD1 aligns across 10 bases. Germline CDR1 reads SGHTA; CDR2 reads FQGNSA. CDR3 length equals 16 residues. The V and J ends lost 5 bases and 0 bases, in that order; junction bases with no gene match: 4. The CDR3 sequence: CASSTRQGASGNTIYF. CDR3 DNA: TGTGCCAGCAGCACCCGACAGGGGGCCTCTGGAAACACCATATATTTT.